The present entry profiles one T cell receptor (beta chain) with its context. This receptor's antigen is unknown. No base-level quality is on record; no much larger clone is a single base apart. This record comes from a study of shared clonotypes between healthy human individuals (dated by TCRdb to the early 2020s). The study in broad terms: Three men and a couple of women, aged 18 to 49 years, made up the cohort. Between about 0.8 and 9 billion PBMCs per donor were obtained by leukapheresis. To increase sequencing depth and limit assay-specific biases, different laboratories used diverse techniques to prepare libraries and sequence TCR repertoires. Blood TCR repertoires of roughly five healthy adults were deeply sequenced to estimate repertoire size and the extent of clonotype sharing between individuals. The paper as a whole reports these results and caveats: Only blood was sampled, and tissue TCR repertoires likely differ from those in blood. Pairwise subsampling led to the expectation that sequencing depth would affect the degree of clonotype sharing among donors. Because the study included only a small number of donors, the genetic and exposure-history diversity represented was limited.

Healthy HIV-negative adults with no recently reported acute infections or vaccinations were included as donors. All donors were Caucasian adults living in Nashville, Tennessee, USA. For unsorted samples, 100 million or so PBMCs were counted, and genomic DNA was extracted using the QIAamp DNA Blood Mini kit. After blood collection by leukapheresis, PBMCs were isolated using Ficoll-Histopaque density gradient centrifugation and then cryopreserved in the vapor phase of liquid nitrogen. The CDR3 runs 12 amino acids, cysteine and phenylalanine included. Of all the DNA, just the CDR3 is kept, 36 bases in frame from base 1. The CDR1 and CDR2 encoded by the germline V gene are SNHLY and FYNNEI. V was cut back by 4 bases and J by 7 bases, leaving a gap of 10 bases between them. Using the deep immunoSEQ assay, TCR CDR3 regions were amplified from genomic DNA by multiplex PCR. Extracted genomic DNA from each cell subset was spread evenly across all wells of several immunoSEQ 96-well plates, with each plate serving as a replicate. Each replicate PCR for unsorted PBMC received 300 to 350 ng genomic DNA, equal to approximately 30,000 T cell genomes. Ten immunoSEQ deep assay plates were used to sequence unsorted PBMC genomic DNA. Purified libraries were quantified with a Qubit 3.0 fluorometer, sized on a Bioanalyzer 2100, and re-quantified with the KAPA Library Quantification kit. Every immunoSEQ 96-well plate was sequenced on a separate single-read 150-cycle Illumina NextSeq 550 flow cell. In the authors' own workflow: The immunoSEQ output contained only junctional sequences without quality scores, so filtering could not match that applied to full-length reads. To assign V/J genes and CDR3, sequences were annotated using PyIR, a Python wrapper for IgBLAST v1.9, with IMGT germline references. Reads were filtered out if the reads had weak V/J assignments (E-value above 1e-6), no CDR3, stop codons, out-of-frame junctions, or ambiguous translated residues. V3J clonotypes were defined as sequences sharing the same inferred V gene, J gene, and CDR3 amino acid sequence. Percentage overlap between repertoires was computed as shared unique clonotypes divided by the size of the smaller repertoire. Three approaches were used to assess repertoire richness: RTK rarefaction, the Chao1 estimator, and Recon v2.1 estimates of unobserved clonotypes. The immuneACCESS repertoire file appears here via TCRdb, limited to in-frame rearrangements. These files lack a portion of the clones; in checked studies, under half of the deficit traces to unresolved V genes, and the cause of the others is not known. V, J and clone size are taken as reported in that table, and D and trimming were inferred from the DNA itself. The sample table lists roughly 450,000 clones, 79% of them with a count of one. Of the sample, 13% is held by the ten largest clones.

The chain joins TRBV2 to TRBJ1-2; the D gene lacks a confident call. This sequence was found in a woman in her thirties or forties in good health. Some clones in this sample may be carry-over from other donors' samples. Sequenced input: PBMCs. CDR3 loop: CASSGEASGYTF. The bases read TGTGCCAGCAGTGGCGAGGCAAGTGGCTACACCTTC.